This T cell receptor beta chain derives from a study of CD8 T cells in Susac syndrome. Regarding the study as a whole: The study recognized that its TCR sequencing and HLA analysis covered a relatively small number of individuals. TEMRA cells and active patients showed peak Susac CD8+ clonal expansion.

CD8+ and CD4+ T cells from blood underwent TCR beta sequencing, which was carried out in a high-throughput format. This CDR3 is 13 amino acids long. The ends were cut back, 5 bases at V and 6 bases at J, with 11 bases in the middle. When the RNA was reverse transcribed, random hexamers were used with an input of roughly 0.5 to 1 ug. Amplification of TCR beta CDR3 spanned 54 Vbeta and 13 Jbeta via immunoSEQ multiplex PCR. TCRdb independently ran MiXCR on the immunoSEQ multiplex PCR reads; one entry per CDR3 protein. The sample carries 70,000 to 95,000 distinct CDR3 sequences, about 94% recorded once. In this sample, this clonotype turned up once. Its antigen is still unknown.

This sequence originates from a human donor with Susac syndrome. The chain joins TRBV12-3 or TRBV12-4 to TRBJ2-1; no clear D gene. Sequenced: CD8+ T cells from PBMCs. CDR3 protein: CASSPGLGNEQFF. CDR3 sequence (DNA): TGTGCCAGCAGTCCGGGTTTGGGCAATGAGCAGTTCTTC.